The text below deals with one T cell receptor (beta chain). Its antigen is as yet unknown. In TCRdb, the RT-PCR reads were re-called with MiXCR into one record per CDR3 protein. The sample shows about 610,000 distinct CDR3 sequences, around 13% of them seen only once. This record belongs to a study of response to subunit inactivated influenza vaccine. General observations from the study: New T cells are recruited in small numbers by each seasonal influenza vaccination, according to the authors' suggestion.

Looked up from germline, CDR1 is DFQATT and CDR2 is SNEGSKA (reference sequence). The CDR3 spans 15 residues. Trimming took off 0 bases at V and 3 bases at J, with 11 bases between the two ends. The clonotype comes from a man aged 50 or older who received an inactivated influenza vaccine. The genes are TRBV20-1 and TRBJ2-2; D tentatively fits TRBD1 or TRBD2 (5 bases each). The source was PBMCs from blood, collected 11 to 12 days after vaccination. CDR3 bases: TGCAGTGCTAGAGAGGCCGGGACGCACACCGGGGAGCTGTTTTTT. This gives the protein CSAREAGTHTGELFF.